Following are 17 T cell receptor beta chains from one sample sequenced in a study of blood T cell repertoires in COVID-19. TCRdb's table, derived via immunoSEQ multiplex PCR, lists solely in-frame clones and lacks some. Of some 120,000 clones in the sample, 70% to 90% were seen once. Specimen: peripheral blood. These receptors were collected from a middle-aged man with acute or convalescent COVID-19.

The table lists this clone with a few counts. CDR3 amino acids: CASSLSGGTSGWHSYEQYF. CDR3 nucleotides: TGTGCCAGCAGCTTGAGTGGGGGGACTAGCGGGTGGCACTCCTACGAGCAGTACTTC. This chain links TRBV5-5 with TRBJ2-7; 12 bases line up with TRBD2. CDR1 is SGHKS, CDR2 YYEKEE, per germline (reference sequence). There are 19 residues in the CDR3. V lost 1 base and J lost 0; bases outside the gene matches: 11.

The rearrangement links TRBV7-2 to TRBJ1-3, with 10 positions matching TRBD1. CDR3 size: 15 residues. In germline, CDR1 is SGHTA, CDR2 FQGNSA. Trimming cost V 5 bases and J 3 bases; bases outside gene matches: 4. The CDR3 protein is CASSPGQGNGNTIYF. The DNA of the CDR3 is TGTGCCAGCAGCCCGGGACAGGGGAATGGAAACACCATATATTTT.

This sequence joins TRBV19 and TRBJ1-2, with 10 bases identical to TRBD1. The germline gives CDR1 LNHDA, CDR2 SQIVND (reference sequence). There are 15 residues in the CDR3. Trimming removed 6 bases from V and 4 bases from J; junction bases left unmatched: 8. The CDR3 loop reads CASSDRDRGSYGYTF. Written as DNA, the CDR3 is TGTGCCAGTAGCGACCGGGACAGGGGTTCCTATGGCTACACCTTC.

J is TRBJ2-7 and V is TRBV20-1; D possibly matches TRBD1 or TRBD2 (10 bases each). This CDR3 spans 17 amino acids. CDR1 is DFQATT, CDR2 SNEGSKA, per germline (reference sequence). V was clipped by 3 bases and J by 4 bases, with 25 bases between them. The CDR3 sequence is CSASRDRGIAGGYEQYF. The CDR3 DNA reads as TGCAGTGCTAGTCGGGACAGGGGTATAGCGGGAGGTTACGAGCAGTACTTC.

V usage is TRBV2 and J usage is TRBJ1-1, with 10 bases that match TRBD1. This CDR3 has 18 amino acids. With 0 bases clipped from V and 0 bases from J, the junction kept 7 bases outside the gene matches. From germline, CDR1 is SNHLY and CDR2 FYNNEI. For the CDR3, the DNA is TGTGCCAGCAGTGAAGCGGGTGGACAGGGGGGAGTGAACACTGAAGCTTTCTTT. It codes for CASSEAGGQGGVNTEAFF.

This chain links TRBV5-4 with TRBJ2-1; D is unclear. This CDR3 has 14 residues. Trimming pared 4 bases from V and 6 bases from J, leaving 14 bases between. Germline values: CDR1 SGHNT, CDR2 YYREEE (reference sequence). The CDR3 DNA sequence: TGTGCCAGCAGCCTAAAAACGGGTGGCAATGAGCAGTTCTTC. This translates into CASSLKTGGNEQFF.

J is TRBJ2-5 and V is TRBV4-2, with TRBD2 identical over 8 bases. Germline V gene lookup returns CDR1 LGHNA and CDR2 YNFKEQ. The CDR3 is made up of 15 amino acids. V lost 0 bases and J lost 8; bases outside the gene matches: 8. This CDR3 reads CASSQDDSGTLTQYF. The CDR3, as DNA: TGTGCCAGCAGCCAAGATGATAGCGGGACGCTAACCCAGTACTTC.

The chain joins TRBV6-4 to TRBJ2-2, with 12 bases lining up with TRBD2. Germline V gene sequence: CDR1 MRHNA, CDR2 SNTAGT. After removal of 7 bases from V and 6 bases from J, the junction contained 12 bases not matched to a gene. CDR3 size: 17 residues. The CDR3: CASTRGGLAGIAGELFF. In DNA, the CDR3 is TGTGCCAGCACCCGCGGGGGACTAGCGGGTATCGCCGGGGAGCTGTTTTTT.

This sequence joins TRBV6-5 and TRBJ1-1, with TRBD1 matching over 8 bases. The germline gives CDR1 MNHEY, CDR2 SVGAGI. The V gene end was trimmed by 5 bases and the J gene end by 7 bases; junction bases not matched to a gene: 9. The CDR3 has 14 residues. The CDR3 protein is CASSTWTGKIEAFF. The CDR3 region has the DNA TGTGCCAGCAGTACGTGGACAGGGAAGATTGAAGCTTTCTTT.

The rearrangement joins TRBV5-5 to TRBJ2-7, with 14 bases aligning to TRBD2. The CDR3 has 18 amino acids. V was pared by 4 bases and J by 3 bases, with 12 bases of the junction left unmatched. Looked up from germline, CDR1 is SGHKS and CDR2 is YYEKEE (reference sequence). CDR3 loop: CASSLTIGTSGSGYEQYF. The DNA of the CDR3 is TGTGCCAGCAGCCTAACCATAGGGACTAGCGGGAGCGGCTACGAGCAGTACTTC.

The chain uses TRBV21-1 and TRBJ2-7; the DNA was not compared with TRBD2, the D call given in the table. TRBV21-1 is termed a pseudogene. This CDR3 spans 17 amino acids. This CDR3 reads CASSRRTSGFPSYEQYF. CDR3 nucleotides: TGTGCCAGCAGCCGTAGGACTAGCGGGTTCCCCTCCTACGAGCAGTACTTC.

The V and J genes are TRBV5-1 and TRBJ2-7; 10 bases map to TRBD1. V dropped 3 bases and J dropped 7; count of bases not matched to a gene: 7. CDR3 length equals 14 residues. The V gene's germline CDR1 is SGHRS and CDR2 YFSETQ. CDR3 sequence reads: CASSSRQGALEQYF. Written as DNA, the CDR3 is TGCGCCAGCAGCTCACGACAGGGGGCTTTGGAGCAGTACTTC.

This chain joins TRBV4-1 and TRBJ1-1, with D perhaps matching TRBD1 (6 bases). The V end was cut by 1 base, the J end by 3 bases, with 18 bases between. Germline V CDR1 and CDR2: MGHRA, YSYEKL. The length of the CDR3 is 17 residues. The CDR3 region has the DNA TGCGCCAGCAGCCAAGCACGTCCAGGGGCGCTGGACACTGAAGCTTTCTTT. This gives the protein CASSQARPGALDTEAFF.

V and J are TRBV14 and TRBJ1-1, with D hard to call. Looked up from germline, CDR1 is SGHDN and CDR2 is FVKESK. V dropped 4 bases and J dropped 5 bases, with 17 bases sitting between them. This CDR3 contains 15 residues. DNA of the CDR3: TGTGCCAGCAGCCCCCAGGCGAAGGGCGGGACTGAAGCTTTCTTT. It is translated as CASSPQAKGGTEAFF. Supplemented by reference TRBV14 and TRBJ1-1, the full variable domain reads EAGVTQFPSHSVIEKGQTVTLRCDPISGHDNLYWYRRVMGKEIKFLLHFVKESKQDESGMPNNRFLAERTGGTYSTLKVQPAELEDSGVYFCASSPQAKGGTEAFFGQGTRLTVV.

V and J are TRBV5-5 and TRBJ2-7; D perhaps matches TRBD2 (5 bases). V was trimmed by 4 bases and J by 4 bases, leaving 9 bases between them. In germline, CDR1 is SGHKS, CDR2 YYEKEE (reference sequence). This CDR3 region has 12 residues. DNA of the CDR3: TGTGCCAGCAGCAACCTAGCTTACGAGCAGTACTTC. It translates to CASSNLAYEQYF.

The J gene is TRBJ1-2, the V gene TRBV6-6, with 12 bases lining up with TRBD1. V trimming: 6 bases; J trimming: 4 bases; junction bases outside the gene matches: 6. The CDR3 covers 15 residues. Germline V CDR1 and CDR2: MNHNY, SVGAGI (reference sequence). CDR3 DNA: TGTGCCAGCAGAATACCGGGACAGGGGGCCTATGGCTACACCTTC. Amino acids: CASRIPGQGAYGYTF.

This chain connects TRBV6-5 to TRBJ2-2; D may be TRBD1 (5 bases). The CDR3 consists of 15 residues. Looked up from germline, CDR1 is MNHEY and CDR2 is SVGAGI. V was trimmed by 7 bases and J by 3 bases, leaving 15 bases between them. CDR3 nucleotide sequence: TGTGCCAGCAACTGGGGCCGCTCTCACACCGGGGAGCTGTTTTTT. It is translated as CASNWGRSHTGELFF.